This TCR beta chain was found in a study of T-cell memory formation after mild COVID-19. Turning to the study itself: Among the donors, TCR clusters were largely specific to each donor.

This clonotype was seen only a few times. Antigen unknown. Trimming removed 6 bases from V and 0 bases from J, with 8 bases in between. This CDR3 contains 14 residues. Germline values: CDR1 SNHLY, CDR2 FYNNEI. Constant-segment-primed 5'RACE gave TCR alpha and TCR beta cDNA libraries with sample barcodes and UMIs. TCRdb independently ran MiXCR on the 5' RACE reads; one entry per CDR3 protein. This sample yields roughly 190,000 distinct CDR3 sequences, of which around 27% are seen a single time; approximately 10% belongs to the top ten. Findings of the study overall: Largely, contracting CD4+ clones fell within CM and EM, and contracting CD8+ clones within EMRA.

This sequence originates from an adult woman who had mild COVID-19 (a few samples of this study predate the infection). Cell type and time point are not known. Sequenced sample: PBMCs or a T cell subset sorted from them (not recorded which). This chain links TRBV2 with TRBJ2-2; D gene ambiguous. The CDR3 DNA reads TGTGCCAGCAGCCAGGCTTCGAACACCGGGGAGCTGTTTTTT. It yields the protein CASSQASNTGELFF.